This T cell receptor (beta chain) was retrieved from a study of OX40 agonist ivuxolimab in advanced cancers. Turning to the study itself: Patients received the agonistic anti-OX40 (CD134) antibody ivuxolimab.

TCRdb keeps only in-frame clones here, not all; method: immunoSEQ multiplex PCR. The data hold about 49,000 clones, with roughly 83% observed a single time. The CDR3 contains 14 residues. V lost 5 bases to trimming and J lost 6 bases, with 19 bases between them. CDR1 and CDR2 from the germline V gene are SQVTM and ANQGSEA. The source of this sequence is an adult with an advanced solid tumor such as melanoma, head and neck, liver or kidney cancer. Source: CD4+ or CD8+ T cells sorted from blood, taken in a trial of the OX40 agonist ivuxolimab. This rearrangement joins TRBV29-1 to TRBJ1-1, with D possibly TRBD1 on 5 matching bases. Here the CDR3 reads CSVFWGSKKSEAFF. The CDR3 nucleotides read TGCAGCGTTTTTTGGGGGAGTAAAAAGTCTGAAGCTTTCTTT.